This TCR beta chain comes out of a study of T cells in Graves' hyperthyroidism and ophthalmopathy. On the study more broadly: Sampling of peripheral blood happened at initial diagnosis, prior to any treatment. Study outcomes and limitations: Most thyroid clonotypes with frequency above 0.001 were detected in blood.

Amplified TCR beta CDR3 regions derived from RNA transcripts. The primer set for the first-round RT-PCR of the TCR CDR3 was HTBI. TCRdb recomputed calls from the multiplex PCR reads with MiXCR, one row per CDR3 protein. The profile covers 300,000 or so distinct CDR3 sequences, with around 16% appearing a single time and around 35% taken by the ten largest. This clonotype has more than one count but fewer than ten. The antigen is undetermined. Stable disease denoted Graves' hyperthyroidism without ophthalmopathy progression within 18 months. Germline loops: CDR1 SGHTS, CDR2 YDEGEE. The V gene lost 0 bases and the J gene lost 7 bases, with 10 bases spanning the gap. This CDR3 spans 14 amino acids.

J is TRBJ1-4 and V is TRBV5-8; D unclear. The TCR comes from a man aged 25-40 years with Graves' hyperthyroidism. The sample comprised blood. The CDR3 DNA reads TGTGCCAGCAGCTTGGACGGGGAGGTTGAAAAACTGTTTTTT. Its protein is CASSLDGEVEKLFF.